Each of the 18 T cell receptor beta chains below was sequenced from the same sample in a study of cytomegalovirus exposure and HLA in healthy donors. The PCR had 60 Vbeta and 13 Jbeta primers. The assay was immunoSEQ multiplex PCR, and TCRdb's table has in-frame clones only and misses some. The sample comprises around 220,000 clones, 65% to 80% of which are singletons, and less than 20% rests with the top ten. The specimen sequenced was PBMCs. The receptors were sampled from a man between 35 and 55 years old in good health and CMV-seronegative.

The chain employs TRBV20-1 and TRBJ1-2, with D tentatively TRBD1 (6 bases). The CDR3 is 11 residues long. Between the trimmed V and J ends, which lost 4 bases and 8 bases, there was a span of 11 bases. Germline assignment: CDR1 DFQATT and CDR2 SNEGSKA (reference sequence). As DNA, the CDR3 is TGCAGTGCTAACCAGAGGGGGGGCTACACCTTC. This translates into CSANQRGGYTF.

In this sample, this clone turned up a few times. The chain links TRBV9 to TRBJ2-1, with 9 bases lining up with TRBD1. After removal of 3 bases from V and 9 bases from J, the junction contained 16 bases not matched to a gene. The germline V gene has CDR1 SGDLS and CDR2 YYNGEE. The CDR3 is 17 residues long. The CDR3 reads CASSAFSGTGFVGEQFF. The CDR3 bases are TGTGCCAGCAGCGCCTTTTCCGGGACAGGGTTTGTGGGTGAGCAGTTCTTC.

This chain joins TRBV27 and TRBJ1-5; D gene ambiguous. V was trimmed by 2 bases and J by 1 base, leaving 12 bases between them. The CDR3 runs to 16 residues. Germline-derived CDR1 and CDR2 are MNHEY and SMNVEV (reference sequence). CDR3 nucleotide sequence: TGTGCCAGCAGTTTAGTGGCAATTGGCAGCAATCAGCCCCAGCATTTT. Translation: CASSLVAIGSNQPQHF.

This chain links TRBV6-1 with TRBJ1-2; D might be TRBD1 (6 bases). The CDR3 loop spans 15 amino acids. Trimming cost V 0 bases and J 4 bases, with 12 bases left between them. Germline V gene data show CDR1 as MNHNS and CDR2 as SASEGT. In DNA, the CDR3 is TGTGCCAGCAGTGAAGCGCCAGGGGTAGTCTATGGCTACACCTTC. The encoded protein is CASSEAPGVVYGYTF.

In this sample, this clone turned up once. The rearrangement links TRBV13 to TRBJ1-3, with TRBD1 as a possible D gene (6 bases). V was cut by 5 bases and J by 0 bases, with 11 bases left in between. The CDR3 sequence is 15 residues long. Germline V gene sequence: CDR1 PRHDT, CDR2 FYEKMQ (reference sequence). CDR3 protein: CASSIWTVSGNTIYF. CDR3 nucleotides: TGTGCCAGCAGCATTTGGACAGTCTCTGGAAACACCATATATTTT. Full variable domain (outside the CDR3, taken from reference TRBV13 and TRBJ1-3): AAGVIQSPRHLIKEKRETATLKCYPIPRHDTVYWYQQGPGQDPQFLISFYEKMQSDKGSIPDRFSAQQFSDYHSELNMSSLELGDSALYFCASSIWTVSGNTIYFGEGSWLTVV.

The chain links TRBV4-2 to TRBJ1-4, with unresolved D. The length of the CDR3 is 14 residues. The germline V gene has CDR1 LGHNA and CDR2 YNFKEQ. Between the trimmed V and J ends, which lost 0 bases and 8 bases, there was a span of 10 bases. CDR3 in amino acids: CASSQDGPLEKLFF. The CDR3 DNA sequence: TGTGCCAGCAGCCAAGATGGGCCGTTGGAAAAACTGTTTTTT.

The gene calls are TRBV7-2 and TRBJ2-3, with D possibly matching TRBD2 (5 bases). The CDR3 is made up of 14 amino acids. CDR1 and CDR2 from the germline V gene are SGHTA and FQGNSA. The ends were cut back, 1 base at V and 4 bases at J, with 9 bases in the middle. The CDR3 reads CASSLVAGADTQYF. DNA of the CDR3: TGTGCCAGCAGCTTAGTCGCCGGGGCAGATACGCAGTATTTT.

The CDR3 spells CASSPGTGKTYEQYF. The CDR3 DNA reads as TGTGCCAGTAGTCCCGGGACAGGGAAGACCTACGAGCAGTACTTC. The chain is built from TRBV19 and TRBJ2-7; 9 nucleotides match TRBD1. The CDR3 loop spans 15 amino acids. V shed 5 bases and J 2 bases; nucleotides not matched to a gene: 7. Germline V gene lookup returns CDR1 LNHDA and CDR2 SQIVND (reference sequence).

The chain has TRBV7-2 and TRBJ2-1, with 12 bases matching TRBD2. CDR1 and CDR2 from the germline V gene are SGHTA and FQGNSA. After removal of 3 bases from V and 5 bases from J, the junction contained 8 bases not matched to a gene. The CDR3 totals 17 residues. CDR3 coding DNA: TGTGCCAGCAGCTTTAGCTCAAGGACTAGCGGGAACAATGAGCAGTTCTTC. This gives the protein CASSFSSRTSGNNEQFF.

V gene TRBV15 combines with J gene TRBJ1-5, with a possible D match to TRBD1 (6 bases). V was pared by 2 bases and J by 6 bases, with 17 bases between. The CDR3 consists of 16 residues. Germline values: CDR1 LNHNV, CDR2 YYDKDF (reference sequence). CDR3 DNA sequence: TGTGCCACCAGCAGACCAATAGGGGGGGGATCTCAGCCCCAGCATTTT. Amino acids: CATSRPIGGGSQPQHF.

The rearrangement uses TRBV6-1 and TRBJ1-1; a possible D gene is TRBD1 (5 bases). The V gene lost 8 bases and the J gene lost 1 base, with 11 bases spanning the gap. The CDR3 extends over 13 amino acids. Germline lookup yields CDR1 MNHNS and CDR2 SASEGT. CDR3 protein: CASPGGGNTEAFF. The CDR3 DNA is TGTGCCAGCCCCGGGGGGGGGAACACTGAAGCTTTCTTT.

The chain joins TRBV5-6 to TRBJ2-7; 11 bases are a match to TRBD2. The CDR3 runs 14 residues. Germline V lookup: CDR1 SGHDT, CDR2 YYEEEE. The ends lost 3 bases at V and 3 bases at J; junction bases unmatched: 2. The DNA for the CDR3 is TGTGCCAGCAGCTCCGGGACTAGCGGCTACGAGCAGTACTTC. This sequence encodes CASSSGTSGYEQYF.

The rearrangement links TRBV7-9 to TRBJ1-1; a possible D gene is TRBD1 (6 bases). This CDR3 region has 17 residues. Germline CDR1 reads SEHNR; CDR2 reads FQNEAQ (reference sequence). Between the trimmed V and J ends, which lost 5 bases and 6 bases, there was a span of 25 bases. In DNA form, the CDR3 reads TGTGCCAGCAGCGCCCCTGCCTCGACAGGTCCGAGGTCTGAAGCTTTCTTT. This encodes CASSAPASTGPRSEAFF.

The J gene is TRBJ2-7, the V gene TRBV6-1, with TRBD2 as a possible D gene (5 bases). The germline gives CDR1 MNHNS, CDR2 SASEGT. CDR3 length: 13 residues. V shed 5 bases and J shed 0 bases, with 8 bases lying between them. This CDR3 reads CASSRELSYEQYF. In nucleotides, the CDR3 is TGTGCCAGCAGTAGGGAGCTCTCCTACGAGCAGTACTTC.

The chain has TRBV2 and TRBJ2-1; perhaps TRBD2 as D (6 bases). The CDR3 has 14 amino acids. V was pared by 7 bases and J by 7 bases, with 17 bases between. The germline V gene has CDR1 SNHLY and CDR2 FYNNEI. The CDR3 sequence: CASNLPGGGNEQFF. CDR3 sequence (DNA): TGTGCCAGCAACCTGCCCGGGGGTGGGAATGAGCAGTTCTTC.

The chain links TRBV2 to TRBJ1-2; D is uncertain. The CDR3 loop spans 15 amino acids. Germline CDR1 and CDR2: SNHLY and FYNNEI. V was cut by 11 bases and J by 8 bases, with 27 bases left in between. In nucleotides, the CDR3 is TGTGCCTTCCGCGTGGGTGGGTTGACACCCGTGGGCTACACCTTC. Its protein is CAFRVGGLTPVGYTF. The variable domain in full, with the rest retrieved from reference TRBV2 and TRBJ1-2, is EPEVTQTPSHQVTQMGQEVILRCVPISNHLYFYWYRQILGQKVEFLVSFYNNEISEKSEIFDDQFSVERPDGSNFTLKIRSTKLEDSAMYFCAFRVGGLTPVGYTFGSGTRLTVV.

The chain has TRBV9 and TRBJ1-1; 7 bases agree with TRBD1. The CDR3 extends over 14 amino acids. The V gene end was trimmed by 4 bases and the J gene end by 1 base; junction bases not matched to a gene: 4. In germline, CDR1 is SGDLS, CDR2 YYNGEE. CDR3: CASSQGTENTEAFF. CDR3 nucleotide sequence: TGTGCCAGCAGCCAAGGGACAGAGAACACTGAAGCTTTCTTT.

This sequence joins TRBV7-3 and TRBJ2-3; TRBD2 matches at 8 bases. The length of the CDR3 is 19 residues. CDR1 and CDR2 (germline): SGHTA, FQGTGA. Trimming at V came to 5 bases and at J to 2 bases, leaving 18 bases not matched to a gene. The CDR3: CASSPKAEGGGTNTDTQYF. CDR3 bases: TGTGCCAGCAGCCCAAAGGCGGAAGGCGGGGGGACTAACACAGATACGCAGTATTTT.